The present entry profiles one TCR beta chain with its context. Methods used by the authors: By means of reference gene primer amplification, nucleated cell counts were estimated. TCRdb's copy holds only in-frame clones and misses some; the assay was immunoSEQ multiplex PCR. That table gives V, J and clone size, and the DNA gave D and trimming. Of about 250,000 clones listed, around 89% are singletons. Enrolled during active infection, Seattle patients were then followed longitudinally. Germline V gene lookup returns CDR1 MNHNY and CDR2 SVGAGI (reference sequence). CDR3 length: 15 amino acids. V lost 8 bases to trimming and J lost 4 bases; unmatched junction nucleotides: 9. This entry comes from a study of blood T cell repertoires in COVID-19. Study-level background: The samples span acute and convalescent COVID-19 from the United States, Italy and Spain. PBMCs, B-cell-depleted T cells, or T cells provided the cDNA or gDNA that made up the material.

The receptor was isolated from a young woman with COVID-19, enrolled during active disease. The sample was peripheral blood. The rearrangement uses TRBV6-6 and TRBJ1-3; 9 bases map to TRBD1. Written as DNA, the CDR3 is TGTGCCAGCTCGGGTGGGGACAGGGCCGGAAACACCATATATTTT. It yields the protein CASSGGDRAGNTIYF.